These 9 T cell receptor beta chains were all obtained from the same sample, sequenced in a study of blood T cell repertoires in COVID-19. Data came from immunoSEQ multiplex PCR; TCRdb stores just in-frame clones and leaves some out. The table records about 95,000 clones, approximately 91% of them present only once. The sequenced sample consisted of peripheral blood. These receptors all stem from a woman between 65 and 79 years old with acute or convalescent COVID-19.

The chain carries TRBV5-5 and TRBJ2-7; 7 bases align to TRBD1. With 0 bases clipped from V and 6 bases from J, the junction kept 9 bases outside the gene matches. Germline V gives CDR1 SGHKS, CDR2 YYEKEE (reference sequence). The CDR3 has 15 amino acids. The CDR3 loop is CASSLGDRVRAEQYV. The CDR3 bases are TGTGCCAGCAGCTTGGGAGACAGGGTTCGAGCCGAGCAGTACGTC.

V usage is TRBV5-1 and J usage is TRBJ1-2; a possible D gene is TRBD1 (6 bases). CDR1 and CDR2 (germline): SGHRS, YFSETQ. V lost 0 bases and J 3 bases, leaving 9 bases between the germline ends. The CDR3 consists of 14 residues. As DNA, the CDR3 is TGCGCCAGCAGCTTGGACCAGGGGTACTATGGCTACACCTTC. Its protein is CASSLDQGYYGYTF.

The DNA of the CDR3 is TGTGCCAGCAGGACCGGGACTAGCCGGCAGTACGTC. Translation gives CASRTGTSRQYV. The rearrangement joins TRBV12-3 or TRBV12-4 to TRBJ2-7, with TRBD2 matching 9 bases. The CDR3 runs to 12 residues. V lost 6 bases and J lost 9; bases outside the gene matches: 6.

The CDR3 bases are TGTGCCAGCAGCTACCCCGGGACAGGAGACCAATTCAACTATGGCTACACCTTC. Protein product: CASSYPGTGDQFNYGYTF. V usage is TRBV7-8 and J usage is TRBJ1-2; 8 bases map to TRBD1. This CDR3 is built from 18 residues. Germline V CDR1 and CDR2: SGHVS, FQNEAQ. Trimming cost V 4 bases and J 2 bases; bases outside gene matches: 15.

The V and J genes are TRBV5-1 and TRBJ2-2, with D hard to call. This CDR3 region has 13 residues. Germline CDR1 is SGHRS and CDR2 is YFSETQ. V lost 4 bases, J lost 6 bases, and 10 bases lay in between. CDR3 coding DNA: TGCGCCAGCAGCCCGGAGCTGGCCGGGGAGCTGTTTTTT. It translates to CASSPELAGELFF.

This clone appeared a single time. The gene calls are TRBV7-6 and TRBJ1-1; 8 bases are shared with TRBD1. Unmatched junction bases numbered 8, after V lost 6 bases and J lost 2 bases. Germline values: CDR1 SGHVS, CDR2 FNYEAQ. This CDR3 is built from 15 residues. CDR3 region: CASRPRTGRNTEAFF. DNA for the CDR3: TGTGCCAGCAGGCCGAGGACAGGGAGAAACACTGAAGCTTTCTTT.

About this clone: No conserved phenylalanine or tryptophan is present at the end of the CDR3, so a read error is the likely explanation. J is TRBJ2-7 and V is TRBV6-5; a possible D gene is TRBD2 (5 bases). There are 13 residues in the CDR3. From germline, CDR1 is MNHEY and CDR2 SVGAGI. Trimming removed 5 bases from V and 3 bases from J, with 11 bases in between. CDR3 residues: CASSQRGSYEQYI. The CDR3 DNA follows: TGTGCCAGCAGTCAACGGGGTAGCTACGAGCAGTACATC.

The chain couples TRBV6-5 to TRBJ1-4; 7 nucleotides line up with TRBD1. V was clipped by 8 bases and J by 4 bases; unmatched bases: 7. The CDR3 is 14 residues long. Germline V gene lookup returns CDR1 MNHEY and CDR2 SVGAGI. Here the CDR3 DNA reads TGTGCCAGCGCCGTCCGGGACAGTAATGAAAAACTGTTTTTT. This sequence encodes CASAVRDSNEKLFF.

The chain employs TRBV3-1 (or the pseudogene TRBV3-2) and TRBJ1-1; no clear D gene. This CDR3 comprises 14 residues. The ends were cut back, 2 bases at V and 5 bases at J, with 12 bases in the middle. The germline V gene has CDR1 LGHDT and CDR2 YNNKEL (reference sequence). In DNA, the CDR3 is TGTGCCAGCAGCCAAATGGCCGTAAAAACTGAAGCTTTCTTT. Encoded protein: CASSQMAVKTEAFF.